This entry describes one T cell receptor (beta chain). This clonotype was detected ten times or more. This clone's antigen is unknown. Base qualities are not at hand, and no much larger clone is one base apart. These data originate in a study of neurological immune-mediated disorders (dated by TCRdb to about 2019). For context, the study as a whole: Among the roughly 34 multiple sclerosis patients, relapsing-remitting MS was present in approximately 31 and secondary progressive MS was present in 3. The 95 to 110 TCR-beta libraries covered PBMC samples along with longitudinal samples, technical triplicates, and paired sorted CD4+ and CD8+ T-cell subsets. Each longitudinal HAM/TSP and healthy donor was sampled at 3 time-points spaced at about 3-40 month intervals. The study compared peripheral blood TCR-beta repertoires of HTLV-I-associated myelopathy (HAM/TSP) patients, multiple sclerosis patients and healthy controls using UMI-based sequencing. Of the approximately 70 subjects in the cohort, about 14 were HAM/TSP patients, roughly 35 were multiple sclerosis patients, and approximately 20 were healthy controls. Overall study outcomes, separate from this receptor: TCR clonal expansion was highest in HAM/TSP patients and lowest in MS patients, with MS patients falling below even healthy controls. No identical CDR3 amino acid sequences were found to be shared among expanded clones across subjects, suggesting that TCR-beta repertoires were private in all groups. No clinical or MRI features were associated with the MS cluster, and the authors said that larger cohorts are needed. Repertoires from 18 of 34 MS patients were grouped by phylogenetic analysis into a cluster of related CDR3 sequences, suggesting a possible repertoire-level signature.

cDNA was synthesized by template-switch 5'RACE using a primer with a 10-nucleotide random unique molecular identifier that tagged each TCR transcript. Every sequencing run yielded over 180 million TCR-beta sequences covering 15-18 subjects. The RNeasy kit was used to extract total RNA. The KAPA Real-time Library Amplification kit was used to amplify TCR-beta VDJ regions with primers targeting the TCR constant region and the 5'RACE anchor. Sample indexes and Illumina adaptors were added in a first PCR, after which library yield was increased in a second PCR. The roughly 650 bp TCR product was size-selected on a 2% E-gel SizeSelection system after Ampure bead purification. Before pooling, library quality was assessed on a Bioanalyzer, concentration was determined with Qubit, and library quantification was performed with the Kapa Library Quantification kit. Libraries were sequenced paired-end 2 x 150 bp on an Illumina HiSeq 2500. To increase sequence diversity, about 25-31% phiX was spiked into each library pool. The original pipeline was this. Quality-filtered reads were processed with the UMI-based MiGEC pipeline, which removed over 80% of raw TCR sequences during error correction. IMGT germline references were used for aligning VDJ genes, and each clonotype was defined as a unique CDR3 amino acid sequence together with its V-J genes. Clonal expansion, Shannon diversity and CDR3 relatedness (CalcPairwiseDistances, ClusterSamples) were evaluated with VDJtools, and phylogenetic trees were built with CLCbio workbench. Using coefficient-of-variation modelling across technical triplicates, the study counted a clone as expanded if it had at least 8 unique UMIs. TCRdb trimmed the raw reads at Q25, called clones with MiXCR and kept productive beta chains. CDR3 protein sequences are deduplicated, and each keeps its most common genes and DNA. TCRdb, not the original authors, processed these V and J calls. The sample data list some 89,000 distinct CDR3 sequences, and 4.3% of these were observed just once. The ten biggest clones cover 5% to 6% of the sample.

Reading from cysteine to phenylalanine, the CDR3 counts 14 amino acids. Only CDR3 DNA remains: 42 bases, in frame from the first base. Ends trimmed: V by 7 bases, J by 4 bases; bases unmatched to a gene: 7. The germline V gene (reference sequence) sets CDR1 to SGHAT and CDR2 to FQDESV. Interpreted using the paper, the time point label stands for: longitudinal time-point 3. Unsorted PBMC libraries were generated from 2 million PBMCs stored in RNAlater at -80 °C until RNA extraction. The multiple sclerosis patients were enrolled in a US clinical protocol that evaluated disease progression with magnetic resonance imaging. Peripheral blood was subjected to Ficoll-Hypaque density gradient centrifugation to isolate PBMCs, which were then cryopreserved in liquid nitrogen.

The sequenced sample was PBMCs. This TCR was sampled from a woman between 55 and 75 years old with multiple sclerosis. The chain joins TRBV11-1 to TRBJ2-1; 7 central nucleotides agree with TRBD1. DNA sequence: TGTGCCAGCATGTGGGGGACAGCTTACAATGAGCAGTTCTTC. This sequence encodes CASMWGTAYNEQFF.